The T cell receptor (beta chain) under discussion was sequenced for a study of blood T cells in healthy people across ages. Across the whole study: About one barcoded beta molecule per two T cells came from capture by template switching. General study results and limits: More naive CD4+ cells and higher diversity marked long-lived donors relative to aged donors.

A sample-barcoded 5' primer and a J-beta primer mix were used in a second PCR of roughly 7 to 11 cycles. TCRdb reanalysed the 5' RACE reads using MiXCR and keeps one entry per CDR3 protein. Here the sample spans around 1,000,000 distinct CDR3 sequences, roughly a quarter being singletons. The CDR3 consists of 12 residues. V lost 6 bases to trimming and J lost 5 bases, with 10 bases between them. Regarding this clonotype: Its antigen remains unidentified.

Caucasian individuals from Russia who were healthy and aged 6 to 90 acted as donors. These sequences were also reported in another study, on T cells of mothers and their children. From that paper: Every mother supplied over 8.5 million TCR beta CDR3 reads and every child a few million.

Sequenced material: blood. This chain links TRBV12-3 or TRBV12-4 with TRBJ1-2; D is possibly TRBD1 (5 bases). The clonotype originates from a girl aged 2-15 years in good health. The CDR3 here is CASSGGSYGYTF. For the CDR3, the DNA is TGTGCCAGCAGCGGGGGGTCATATGGCTACACCTTC.